The following is a T cell receptor (beta chain) sequence with its context. This sample was included in a study of CD8 T cells in Susac syndrome. The TEMRA cells underwent FACS enrichment, while the CD8+ and CD4+ T cells underwent negative isolation. CDR1 and CDR2 (germline): GTSNPN, SVGIG (reference sequence). CDR3 length equals 16 residues. The V segment lost 2 bases and the J segment 6 bases; nucleotides outside the gene matches: 13. Random hexamers were used to reverse transcribe an amount of roughly 0.5 to 1 ug RNA. TCRdb independently ran MiXCR on the immunoSEQ multiplex PCR reads; one entry per CDR3 protein. The profile shows about 71,000 distinct CDR3 sequences, over 90% of them singletons.

The sample was CD4+ T cells from PBMCs. The V call is TRBV30, the J call TRBJ1-5, with 7 bases lining up with TRBD1. The TCR originated in a human donor with multiple sclerosis. CDR3 sequence (DNA): TGTGCCTGGAGTCCTCTTGCCCGGGGACAGAGTCAGCCCCAGCATTTT. It codes for CAWSPLARGQSQPQHF.